The sequence of this T cell receptor beta chain was determined in a study of graft-versus-host responses after intestinal transplantation (dated by TCRdb to the early 2020s). Some background on the complete study: Multivisceral, liver-intestinal, or isolated intestinal transplants were received by the recipients. Every recipient was given anti-thymocyte globulin induction, followed by approximately 3 years of maintenance tacrolimus and steroids. Graft-versus-host and host-versus-graft alloreactive T cell clones were tracked in the graft, circulation and bone marrow after intestinal transplantation using bulk TCR-beta CDR3 sequencing. Alloreactive clones were identified by sequencing pre-transplant mixed lymphocyte reaction products and comparing them with unstimulated pre-transplant donor and recipient T cells. The cohort enrolled about two dozen intestinal transplant recipients including one retransplant, and a few patients lacking pretransplant specimens were excluded. Donor T cell macrochimerism was defined as a peak of at least 4% donor T cells among recipient peripheral blood mononuclear cells. Samples from three later patients were sequenced in-house on an Illumina MiSeq with MiXCR processing rather than by the commercial service.

The study at large found these results: Early after transplant, declines in HvG clones were associated with peak levels of circulating GvH clones. GvH clones turned up in recipient bone marrow, with some appearing earlier in ileal mucosa or blood, a pattern consistent with an intestinal mucosal origin. Conclusions were limited by the relatively low number and heterogeneity of intestinal transplant patients. High GvH to HvG T cell clonal ratios were observed in the allografts of patients with donor T cell macrochimerism.

This clone has a handful of counts. Base qualities are not provided; no much larger clone lies one nucleotide away. Per the publication, the time point label means: cells obtained before transplantation from donor or recipient. In mixed lymphocyte reactions, some 200,000 CFSE-labeled pre-transplant responders were plated with some 200,000 irradiated violet-dye-labeled stimulators and cultured for less than seven days. After the mixed lymphocyte reaction, proliferating CD3+CD4+CFSE-low and CD3+CD8+CFSE-low responder cells were FACS-sorted on a BD Influx sorter. The method was the immunoSEQ multiplex PCR assay. For most patients, genomic DNA was isolated with the Qiagen DNeasy Blood and Tissue Kit and sent frozen to Adaptive Biotechnologies for TCR sequencing. High-throughput TCR-beta CDR3 sequencing of genomic DNA from most patients was performed by Adaptive Biotechnologies. As for the authors' bioinformatics: TCR sequencing data for roughly 17 patients were retrieved from Adaptive's ImmunoSEQ software; three other patients were processed with MiXCR and VDJtools. CD4 versus CD8 sorting errors were corrected by removing sequences found in both subsets at a frequency ratio below 5:1. CDR3 nucleotide sequences shared between donor and recipient were removed because the origin of such sequences could not be assigned. To be classed as alloreactive, a clone needed at least 2-fold expansion over unstimulated cells and a minimum CFSE-low frequency of 0.002% (template counts) or 0.001% (read counts). A clone was considered mappable if detected in the sequenced pre-transplant spleen, lymph node, or MLR CFSE-low populations of the donor or recipient. The cumulative frequency of alloreactive clones was calculated as a percentage of all sequences, weighted by copy number. TCRdb holds this immuneACCESS table with in-frame rearrangements only. Some clones are missing; in checked studies, unresolved V genes explain under half, and the rest has no known cause. V, J and clone size were drawn from that table, and D and trimming were deduced from the DNA. The sample records 13,000 to 15,000 clones, 30% to 40% of which are singletons. Clones ranked in the top ten supply approximately 2.3% of the sample.

The specimen comprised alloreactive CD8+ T cells from a mixed lymphocyte reaction culture, sampled before intestinal transplant. The cell subset or site label corresponds to: CFSE-low proliferating T cells sorted from roughly six-day pre-transplant mixed lymphocyte reaction (GvH or HvG direction). The receptor was derived from a human patient who received an intestinal transplant.

The CDR3 loop reads CASSDSRGGLQPQHF. The nucleotide sequence reads as follows: TGTGCCAGCAGTGACTCCAGAGGGGGGCTTCAGCCCCAGCATTTT. The chain links TRBV6-1 with TRBJ1-5; the D region possibly corresponds to TRBD1 (6 bases align). The CDR1 and CDR2 encoded by the germline V gene are MNHNS and SASEGT. V drops 3 bases and J drops 6 bases, leaving 15 bases in between. From its cysteine to its phenylalanine, the CDR3 spans 15 amino acids. The CDR3 DNA has 45 bases and is translated from base 1.